This TCR beta chain was profiled in a study of blood T cell repertoires in COVID-19. Across the whole study: From T cells, B-cell-depleted T cells, or PBMCs came the material, which was cDNA or gDNA.

Clones were sequenced by immunoSEQ multiplex PCR, and TCRdb holds only the in-frame ones, with some missing. The table shows some 150,000 clones, with 80% to 90% occurring only once. Germline V lookup: CDR1 SGHRS, CDR2 YFSETQ. With V trimmed by 0 bases and J by 7 bases, 4 bases remained unmatched. The CDR3 contains 15 residues. V gene TRBV5-1 combines with J gene TRBJ1-6, with 7 positions matching TRBD1. The sequencing sample was made of peripheral blood. This sequence was found in a woman aged 55-70 years who had recovered from COVID-19. The CDR3 here is CASSLAGGGNSPLHF. The CDR3 nucleotides are TGCGCCAGCAGCTTGGCAGGGGGTGGCAATTCACCCCTCCACTTT.